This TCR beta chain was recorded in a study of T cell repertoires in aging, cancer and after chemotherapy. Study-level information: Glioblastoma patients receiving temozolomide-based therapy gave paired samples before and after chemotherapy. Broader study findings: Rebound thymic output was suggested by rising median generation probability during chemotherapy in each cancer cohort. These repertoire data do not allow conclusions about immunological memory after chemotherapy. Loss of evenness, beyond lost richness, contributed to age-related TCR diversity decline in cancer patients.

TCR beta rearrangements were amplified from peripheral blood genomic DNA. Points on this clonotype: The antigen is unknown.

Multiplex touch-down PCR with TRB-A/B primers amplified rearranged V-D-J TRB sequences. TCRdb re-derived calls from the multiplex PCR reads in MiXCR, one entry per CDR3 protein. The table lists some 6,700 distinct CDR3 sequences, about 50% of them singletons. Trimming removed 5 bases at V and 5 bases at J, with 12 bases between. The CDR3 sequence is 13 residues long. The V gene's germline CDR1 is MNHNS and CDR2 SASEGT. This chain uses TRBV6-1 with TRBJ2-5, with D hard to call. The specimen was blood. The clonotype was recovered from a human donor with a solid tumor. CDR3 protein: CASSFGLTETQYF. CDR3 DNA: TGTGCCAGCAGTTTCGGATTGACGGAGACCCAGTACTTC.